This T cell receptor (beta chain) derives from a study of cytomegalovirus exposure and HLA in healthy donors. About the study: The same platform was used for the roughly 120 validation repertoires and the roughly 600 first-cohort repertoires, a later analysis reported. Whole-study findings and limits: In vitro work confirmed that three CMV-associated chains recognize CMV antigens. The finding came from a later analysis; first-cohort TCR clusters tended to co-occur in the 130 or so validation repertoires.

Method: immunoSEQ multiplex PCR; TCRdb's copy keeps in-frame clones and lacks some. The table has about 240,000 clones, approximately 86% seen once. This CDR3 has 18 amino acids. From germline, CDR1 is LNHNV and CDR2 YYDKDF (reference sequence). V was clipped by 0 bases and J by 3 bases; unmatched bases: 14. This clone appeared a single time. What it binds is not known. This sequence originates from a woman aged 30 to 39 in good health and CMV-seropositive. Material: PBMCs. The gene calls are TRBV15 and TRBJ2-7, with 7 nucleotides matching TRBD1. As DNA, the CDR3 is TGTGCCACCAGCAGAGATCCATCCTCGCCGGGACAGAACTACGAGCAGTACTTC. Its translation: CATSRDPSSPGQNYEQYF.